This T cell receptor beta chain comes out of a study of T cells in Graves' hyperthyroidism and ophthalmopathy. Amplification yielded TCR beta CDR3 regions, with RNA transcripts as the source. TCR CDR3 underwent first-round RT-PCR with the HTBI primer set. TCRdb reprocessed the multiplex PCR reads with MiXCR, giving one entry per CDR3 protein. The repertoire holds around 380,000 distinct CDR3 sequences, with approximately 13% as singletons. The CDR3 extends over 15 amino acids. With 0 bases removed from V and 1 base from J, the gap between germline ends came to 8 bases. The germline V gene has CDR1 SGDLS and CDR2 YYNGEE. This clonotype was seen only a few times.

The sequenced sample was blood. The source of this sequence is a man aged 25-45 years with Graves' hyperthyroidism that later progressed to Graves' ophthalmopathy. The chain joins TRBV9 to TRBJ1-3; D gene unclear. The CDR3 DNA is TGTGCCAGCAGCGTAGGGGCGGGATCTGGAAACACCATATATTTT. It codes for CASSVGAGSGNTIYF.